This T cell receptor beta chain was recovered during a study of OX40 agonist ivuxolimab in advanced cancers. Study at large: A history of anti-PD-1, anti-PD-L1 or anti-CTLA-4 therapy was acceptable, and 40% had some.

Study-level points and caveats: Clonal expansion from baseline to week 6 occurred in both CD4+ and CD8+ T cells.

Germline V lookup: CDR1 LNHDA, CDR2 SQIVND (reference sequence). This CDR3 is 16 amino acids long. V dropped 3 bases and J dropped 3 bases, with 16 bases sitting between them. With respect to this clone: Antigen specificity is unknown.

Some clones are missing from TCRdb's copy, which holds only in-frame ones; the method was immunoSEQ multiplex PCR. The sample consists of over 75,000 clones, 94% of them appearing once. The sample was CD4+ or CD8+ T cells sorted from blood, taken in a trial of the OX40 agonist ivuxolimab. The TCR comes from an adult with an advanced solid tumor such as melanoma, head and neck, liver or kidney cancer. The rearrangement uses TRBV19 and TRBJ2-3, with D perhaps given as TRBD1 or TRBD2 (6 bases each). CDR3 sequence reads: CASSIVGGRITDTQYF. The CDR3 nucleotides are TGTGCCAGTAGTATTGTCGGGGGCAGAATTACAGATACGCAGTATTTT.